This T cell receptor beta chain was sequenced during a study of post-analysis software for immune sequencing data. Points from the study as a whole: Controls' normalized Chao1 diversity significantly exceeded that of multiple sclerosis patients. There were five or six TRBV segments more frequent in patients than controls, and TRBV5-6, TRBV5-1 and TRBV20-1 were among them.

The TCR beta cDNA libraries carried unique molecular identifiers. TCRdb ran MiXCR on the PCR reads and lists one entry per CDR3 protein. The repertoire has 650,000 to 850,000 distinct CDR3 sequences, 35% to 55% of them found once; the top ten carry over 4.5%. This clonotype was counted once. The target antigen is unknown. Sequence at one end of the junction differs from germline and may be a read error. The CDR3 is 16 residues long. Germline lookup yields CDR1 DFQATT and CDR2 SNEGSKA (reference sequence). This receptor was obtained from a girl under 18 with multiple sclerosis. The specimen was blood. The chain employs TRBV20-1 and TRBJ2-2; 11 nucleotides agree with TRBD2. The CDR3 DNA follows: TGCAGTGCTAGCCGGGATCTAGCGGGAGGTGCCGGGGAGCGGTTTTTT. This translates into CSASRDLAGGAGERFF.